This T cell receptor beta chain was recovered during a study of blood T cell repertoires in COVID-19 (dated by TCRdb to the early 2020s). General notes on the study: Samples covering the acute and convalescent phases of COVID-19 were provided by collaborators in the United States, Italy and Spain. The sample metadata nearly always contained a de-identified subject ID, COVID-19 status, age in years and sex. A freely available public database, intended as a resource for researchers studying the immune response to SARS-CoV-2, is where the repertoires were released. HLA class I and class II types, where available, came from metadata supplied by the sample provider rather than from assay-based typing. The material from the prospective study consisted of cDNA or gDNA derived from T cells, B-cell-depleted T cells, or PBMCs. Samples were obtained from the ongoing ImmuneRACE study (first 160 participants) and from about 1,300 subjects provided by 6 global collaborators. The dataset comprised deeply sampled blood TCRbeta repertoires from subjects exposed to, actively infected with, or recovered from COVID-19. Results and caveats for the whole study, not just this receptor: How much clinical and demographic metadata was included differed by source and by participant, and the metadata was provided uncurated.

Participants in the prospective study were enrolled through a virtual design, were aged roughly 18 to 95 years, and lived in roughly 24 United States geographic areas. In the prospective study, participants were assigned to cohorts based on the clinical history participants reported in a screening survey and a study questionnaire. Recovered participants in ImmuneRACE Cohort 3 were defined as having two consecutive negative NP/OP PCR tests, clearance from a healthcare professional, or resolution of symptoms. Mobile phlebotomists in the prospective study collected whole blood, serum and a nasopharyngeal or oropharyngeal swab from every participant. Prospective study participants could optionally give additional blood draws and questionnaires over an approximately 2-month period. Before DNA extraction, prospective study blood samples were shipped either frozen or at room temperature. The immunoSEQ Assay, a bias-controlled multiplex PCR, was used to amplify TCRbeta CDR3 regions from genomic DNA. Processing in the source paper ran as follows. The number of nucleated cells in each sample was estimated from the amplification of reference gene primers within the assay. To quantify the absolute abundance of each unique TCRbeta CDR3 rearrangement, sequence reads were collapsed and filtered. Productive Simpson clonality was computed per sample as the square root of Simpson's diversity index over productive rearrangements. TCRdb provides this immuneACCESS table in a form limited to in-frame rearrangements. Some clones are lacking; in checked studies, under half of them reflect an unresolved V gene, and why the rest are absent is not known. V and J calls and clone size come straight from that table; D and trimming were deduced from the DNA. This sample gives about 350,000 clones in total; over 75% of them show up just once. The ten biggest clones cover more than 1% of the sample.

Concerning this clone: The target of this receptor is not known. No quality values exist for individual bases; no much larger clone is one base distant.

From the cysteine through the phenylalanine, the CDR3 covers 14 amino acids. The retained sequence is limited to the CDR3, 42 bases, with the frame set at the first base. Per the germline V gene (reference sequence), SEHNR is the CDR1 and FQNEAQ is the CDR2. Unmatched junction bases come to 5, with V trimmed by 5 bases and J by 6 bases. The sequenced sample consisted of PBMCs or T cells enriched from blood (not recorded which). The chain links TRBV7-9 with TRBJ2-1; TRBD1 aligns with 9 central bases. This TCR derives from a woman aged 25 to 39 who had recovered from COVID-19. The DNA sequence is as follows: TGTGCCAGCAGCCCCGGGACAGGGTTCAATGAGCAGTTCTTC. The translation is CASSPGTGFNEQFF.